The clone carrying this T cell receptor (beta chain) has a count of ten or more. Its matching antigen is unknown. The sample originates from a study of metastatic and nonmetastatic thyroid tumors. As for the study in general: Blood and tumor or nodule tissue repertoires from malignant and benign thyroid patients were compared.

MiXCR reprocessed the PCR reads for TCRdb. The sample has 28,000 or so clones, 16% seen once. Regarding the study as a whole: Within blood and tumor, benign nodules reportedly had significantly lower TCR beta diversity than malignant thyroid tumors did.

The entire patient cohort was treatment-naive prior to thyroid surgery. The CDR3 length is 16 residues. CDR1 and CDR2 from the germline V gene are SGHVS and FNYEAQ. V was pared by 4 bases and J by 3 bases, with 8 bases of the junction left unmatched. Sequences were obtained from blood. This chain uses TRBV7-6 with TRBJ2-2; 7 nucleotides line up with TRBD1. The receptor was derived from a female donor with papillary thyroid cancer or a benign thyroid nodule (not recorded which). Some clones in this sample may be carry-over from other donors' samples. CDR3 sequence reads: CASSSRQGRHTGELFF. In nucleotides, the CDR3 is TGTGCCAGCAGCTCTAGACAGGGAAGACACACCGGGGAGCTGTTTTTT.